These 4 T cell receptor beta chains originate from one sample sequenced in a study of CD8 T cells in ankylosing spondylitis. One entry per CDR3 protein, called by TCRdb with MiXCR from the 5' RACE reads. The sample has 300,000 to 350,000 distinct CDR3 sequences, about a fifth seen once; the top ten hold 3.5%. Sequenced material: blood, either unsorted or a sorted T cell fraction (not recorded which). These receptors originate from a female donor with ankylosing spondylitis or in good health (not recorded which).

This clonotype was seen only a few times. The chain links TRBV6-5 to TRBJ1-5; 7 nucleotides align to TRBD1. CDR3 length: 14 residues. Germline V lookup: CDR1 MNHEY, CDR2 SVGAGI. J gave up 6 bases and V 2 bases, and 4 bases lay outside the gene matches. The CDR3 here is CASSYRQGGQPQHF. CDR3 nucleotide sequence: TGTGCCAGCAGTTACAGACAGGGCGGTCAGCCCCAGCATTTT.

The V call is TRBV6-6, the J call TRBJ1-2; D unresolved. V lost 4 bases and J 4 bases, leaving 7 bases between the germline ends. Germline V gene data show CDR1 as MNHNY and CDR2 as SVGAGI (reference sequence). This CDR3 has 12 residues. The CDR3 protein is CASSSPPYGYTF. CDR3 coding DNA: TGTGCCAGCAGTTCCCCTCCCTATGGCTACACCTTC.

This clonotype was observed a few times. The chain joins TRBV7-8 to TRBJ1-1, with 10 bases that match TRBD1. The CDR3 spans 14 residues. Unmatched junction bases numbered 2, after V lost 4 bases and J lost 3 bases. Germline loops: CDR1 SGHVS, CDR2 FQNEAQ. The CDR3 nucleotides are TGTGCCAGCAGCTCCGGACAGGGGGACACTGAAGCTTTCTTT. Protein sequence: CASSSGQGDTEAFF. Drawing the rest from reference TRBV7-8 and TRBJ1-1, the complete variable domain is GAGVSQSPRYKVAKRGQDVALRCDPISGHVSLFWYQQALGQGPEFLTYFQNEAQLDKSGLPSDRFFAERPEGSVSTLKIQRTQQEDSAVYLCASSSGQGDTEAFFGQGTRLTVV.

This clonotype was recorded many times. J is TRBJ2-1 and V is TRBV7-2; 7 positions match TRBD2. The J segment lost 2 bases and the V segment lost 3 bases, leaving 4 bases of the junction unmatched. The CDR3 sequence is 15 residues long. CDR1 and CDR2 from the germline V gene are SGHTA and FQGNSA. CDR3 coding DNA: TGTGCCAGCAGCTTGGCTAGCGGTACCTACAATGAGCAGTTCTTC. Protein sequence: CASSLASGTYNEQFF.